A selection of T cell receptor beta chains follows, all from one sample in a study of blood T cells in healthy people across ages. TCRdb re-derived calls from the 5' RACE reads in MiXCR, one entry per CDR3 protein. Seen here are hundreds of thousands of distinct CDR3 sequences, 58% observed once, and the top ten hold 30% to 45%. Sequenced input: blood. The receptors were sampled from a man aged 55 to 69 in good health. Each CDR3 is given with its conserved first and last residue. A D gene is named only where the DNA matches it firmly. Expanded clones get a size class; other rows say once, few or many, or leave the size out.

clone size	V gene	J gene	D gene	CDR3 protein	CDR3 DNA
few	TRBV7-2	TRBJ2-5	NA	CASRVGGGETQYF	TGTGCCAGCAGGGTCGGGGGCGGTGAGACCCAGTACTTC
NA	TRBV21-1	TRBJ2-5	NA	CASSKWGVQYF	TGTGCCAGCAGCAAATGGGGGGTCCAGTACTTC
few	TRBV12-3/TRBV12-4	TRBJ1-2	NA	CASSLGRSGYTF	TGTGCCAGCAGTTTGGGCAGGAGCGGCTACACCTTC
NA	TRBV6-1	TRBJ2-1	TRBD1	CASRSGTGGEETQFF	TGTGCCAGCAGGTCCGGGACAGGGGGCGAAGAGACCCAGTTCTTC
NA	TRBV20-1	TRBJ2-5	TRBD2	CSARGTSQETQYF	TGCAGTGCTAGAGGGACTAGCCAAGAGACCCAGTACTTC
NA	TRBV18	TRBJ2-7	NA	CASSPGRDEQYF	TGTGCCAGCTCACCCGGCAGGGACGAGCAGTACTTC
NA	TRBV6-1	TRBJ2-5	NA	CASSVASKRETQYF	TGTGCCAGCAGTGTAGCATCAAAAAGGGAGACCCAGTACTTC
NA	TRBV6-6	TRBJ1-2	NA	CASTPPEMSYGYTF	TGTGCCAGCACCCCTCCAGAGATGAGCTATGGCTACACCTTC
few	TRBV12-3/TRBV12-4	TRBJ2-5	NA	CASSLQPPGGETQYF	TGTGCCAGCAGTTTACAACCCCCCGGTGGGGAGACCCAGTACTTC
NA	TRBV29-1	TRBJ1-1	NA	CSVYRVIGTEAFF	TGCAGCGTCTACAGGGTTATAGGCACTGAAGCTTTCTTT
NA	TRBV28	TRBJ2-6	TRBD1	CATSDRVNSGANVLTF	TGTGCCACCAGCGACAGGGTCAACTCTGGGGCCAACGTCCTGACTTTC